These 32 T cell receptor beta chains originate from one sample sequenced in a study of blood T cell repertoires in COVID-19. TCRdb's copy holds only in-frame clones and misses some; the assay was immunoSEQ multiplex PCR. The sample yields about 110,000 clones, around 64% seen once. Sequenced material: peripheral blood. These receptors were obtained from a woman in her 40s with acute or convalescent COVID-19.

The V call is TRBV3-1 (or the pseudogene TRBV3-2), the J call TRBJ2-3; 11 bases are a match to TRBD2. The CDR3 is 15 residues long. From germline, CDR1 is LGHDT and CDR2 YNNKEL (reference sequence). Unmatched junction bases numbered 6, after V lost 4 bases and J lost 6 bases. This chain's CDR3 is CASSPMTSGTDTQYF. For the CDR3, the DNA is TGTGCCAGCAGCCCCATGACTAGCGGGACGGATACGCAGTATTTT.

The chain links TRBV7-9 to TRBJ1-5; 9 nucleotides line up with TRBD1. The CDR3 has 18 residues. Germline values: CDR1 SEHNR, CDR2 FQNEAQ (reference sequence). Trimming took 1 base from V and 0 from J; bases not matched to a gene: 7. The CDR3 sequence is CASSLGRTGAYSNQPQHF. CDR3 DNA sequence: TGTGCCAGCAGCTTAGGTAGGACAGGGGCATATAGCAATCAGCCCCAGCATTTT.

This rearrangement joins TRBV18 to TRBJ2-5; TRBD2 matches at 14 bases. Germline-derived CDR1 and CDR2 are KGHSH and LQKENI. The CDR3 is 17 residues long. V shed 3 bases, J shed 1 base, and the junction held 4 bases outside the gene matches. The CDR3 here is CASSPPGLAGGQETQYF. The DNA of the CDR3 is TGTGCCAGCTCACCCCCTGGACTAGCGGGGGGCCAAGAGACCCAGTACTTC.

This chain links TRBV5-1 with TRBJ1-5, with 12 positions matching TRBD1. CDR3 length: 17 amino acids. Germline lookup yields CDR1 SGHRS and CDR2 YFSETQ. Germline trimming cut 4 bases from V and 2 bases from J; bases unmatched to any gene: 7. CDR3: CASSPGQGAVGNQPQHF. The CDR3 bases are TGCGCCAGCAGCCCGGGACAGGGGGCTGTAGGCAATCAGCCCCAGCATTTT.

J is TRBJ2-2 and V is TRBV27; no firm D call. Trimming removed 5 bases from V and 2 bases from J, with 9 bases in between. The CDR3 spans 14 residues. Germline values: CDR1 MNHEY, CDR2 SMNVEV (reference sequence). CDR3 sequence (DNA): TGTGCCAGCAGTCTGTCCCTTAACACCGGGGAGCTGTTTTTT. This gives the protein CASSLSLNTGELFF.

V and J are TRBV5-1 and TRBJ2-1, with TRBD2 matching over 7 bases. Germline-derived CDR1 and CDR2 are SGHRS and YFSETQ. The CDR3 sequence is 16 residues long. J was trimmed by 0 bases and V by 4 bases; bases with no gene match: 7. The CDR3 is CASSANGGSSYNEQFF. The CDR3 DNA is TGCGCCAGCAGCGCAAACGGGGGGAGCTCCTACAATGAGCAGTTCTTC. Full variable domain (outside the CDR3, taken from reference TRBV5-1 and TRBJ2-1): KAGVTQTPRYLIKTRGQQVTLSCSPISGHRSVSWYQQTPGQGLQFLFEYFSETQRNKGNFPGRFSGRQFSNSRSEMNVSTLELGDSALYLCASSANGGSSYNEQFFGPGTRLTVL.

This clone has just a few counts. The chain couples TRBV24-1 to TRBJ2-5; TRBD2 agrees at 7 bases. Losses at the gene ends were 0 bases for V and 5 bases for J; bases not matched to a gene: 8. The CDR3 length is 16 residues. Germline assignment: CDR1 KGHDR and CDR2 SFDVKD. The CDR3, as DNA: TGTGCCACCAGTGATTTGCGATTCGGGGGGACCGAGACCCAGTACTTC. Translated: CATSDLRFGGTETQYF.

The chain is built from TRBV5-5 and TRBJ2-5, with no clear D. The CDR3 runs to 14 residues. V dropped 0 bases and J dropped 2 bases, with 8 bases sitting between them. Germline CDR1 and CDR2: SGHKS and YYEKEE (reference sequence). This CDR3 is CASSLDSFQETQYF. The CDR3 DNA reads as TGTGCCAGCAGCTTGGACAGTTTTCAAGAGACCCAGTACTTC.

The V call is TRBV7-2, the J call TRBJ2-3; TRBD2 agrees at 8 bases. Trimming removed 2 bases from V and 4 bases from J; junction bases left unmatched: 8. The CDR3 runs to 16 residues. The germline V gene encodes CDR1 SGHTA and CDR2 FQGNSA. Here the CDR3 DNA reads TGTGCCAGCAGCTTATGGGGCGGGGGGCAGGCAGATACGCAGTATTTT. This sequence encodes CASSLWGGGQADTQYF.

The genes are TRBV7-9 and TRBJ2-1, with 9 bases fitting TRBD2. The CDR3 spans 15 residues. Unmatched junction bases numbered 12, after V lost 5 bases and J lost 10 bases. Germline V gives CDR1 SEHNR, CDR2 FQNEAQ (reference sequence). CDR3 sequence: CASSPLAGSSGEQFF. For the CDR3, the DNA is TGTGCCAGCAGCCCTCTAGCGGGGTCCTCCGGGGAGCAGTTCTTC. Combining the CDR3 with reference TRBV7-9 and TRBJ2-1 gives the whole variable domain DTGVSQNPRHKITKRGQNVTFRCDPISEHNRLYWYRQTLGQGPEFLTYFQNEAQLEKSRLLSDRFSAERPKGSFSTLEIQRTEQGDSAMYLCASSPLAGSSGEQFFGPGTRLTVL.

The chain uses TRBV10-1 and TRBJ2-2, with 10 bases identical to TRBD2. Germline V gives CDR1 WNHNN, CDR2 SYGVQD (reference sequence). The CDR3 extends over 14 amino acids. V was pared by 4 bases and J by 5 bases, with 1 base of the junction left unmatched. DNA for the CDR3: TGCGCCAGCAGTGGAGCGGGGGGGACCGGGGAGCTGTTTTTT. Translating gives CASSGAGGTGELFF.

This clone was seen many times. The J gene is TRBJ2-3, the V gene TRBV7-2, with TRBD2 matching over 9 bases. V shed 5 bases and J 0 bases; nucleotides not matched to a gene: 9. CDR3 length equals 17 residues. The germline V gene has CDR1 SGHTA and CDR2 FQGNSA. The CDR3 coding sequence is TGTGCCAGCAGCCCGGGAGCGGGGGGCTATAGCACAGATACGCAGTATTTT. Its protein is CASSPGAGGYSTDTQYF.

This clone was detected only a few times. The rearrangement joins TRBV14 to TRBJ2-5; possibly TRBD2 for D (5 bases). In germline, CDR1 is SGHDN, CDR2 FVKESK. This CDR3 is 14 amino acids long. Between the trimmed V and J ends, which lost 6 bases and 4 bases, there was a span of 15 bases. The CDR3 spells CASRPSGIGETQYF. CDR3 coding DNA: TGTGCCAGCAGACCCTCGGGGATAGGAGAGACCCAGTACTTC.

This chain uses TRBV27 with TRBJ2-7; TRBD1 agrees at 7 bases. Germline V CDR1 and CDR2: MNHEY, SMNVEV (reference sequence). V gave up 7 bases and J gave up 2 bases; unmatched junction bases: 8. The CDR3 length is 14 residues. Written as DNA, the CDR3 is TGTGCCAGCAAATGGGACAGACCTACCTACGAGCAGTACTTC. Protein product: CASKWDRPTYEQYF.

This chain joins TRBV10-2 and TRBJ2-5; tentative D call: TRBD1 (6 bases). Germline V CDR1 and CDR2: WSHSY, SAAADI. Trimming shortened V by 8 bases and J by 8 bases, and 18 bases separated the two germline ends. The CDR3 totals 13 residues. The CDR3 spells CASHEGHLKTQYF. CDR3 nucleotides: TGCGCCAGCCACGAGGGACATTTGAAAACCCAGTACTTC.

The J gene is TRBJ1-2, the V gene TRBV2; 11 bases are a match to TRBD1. Trimming took 4 bases from V and 2 from J; bases not matched to a gene: 3. The CDR3 length is 15 residues. The germline V gene encodes CDR1 SNHLY and CDR2 FYNNEI. The CDR3 is CASSGRDRGNYGYTF. CDR3 sequence (DNA): TGTGCCAGCAGTGGCCGGGACAGGGGGAACTATGGCTACACCTTC.

This clone was recorded once. The V gene is TRBV5-4, the J gene TRBJ2-3; TRBD2 matches 7 bases. Germline lookup yields CDR1 SGHNT and CDR2 YYREEE (reference sequence). The junction had 3 bases not matched to a gene; V was cut back by 4 bases and J by 1 base. CDR3 size: 14 residues. CDR3 sequence: CASSPGGGTDTQYF. In nucleotides, the CDR3 is TGTGCCAGCAGCCCTGGGGGGGGCACAGATACGCAGTATTTT.

The chain is built from TRBV7-9 and TRBJ2-3; the D gene is possibly TRBD2 (6 bases). Looked up from germline, CDR1 is SEHNR and CDR2 is FQNEAQ (reference sequence). The CDR3 consists of 15 residues. The V end lost 4 bases, the J end lost 7 bases, and 18 bases lay between the germline ends. The CDR3 here is CASSYRGGVGYTQYF. CDR3 coding DNA: TGTGCCAGCAGCTACCGGGGCGGGGTAGGATATACGCAGTATTTT.

This clone appeared a few times. The chain joins TRBV4-3 to TRBJ2-3, with D possibly matching TRBD2 (6 bases). The germline V gene encodes CDR1 LGHNA and CDR2 YSLEER. Trimming shortened V by 1 base and J by 5 bases, and 10 bases separated the two germline ends. This CDR3 region has 14 residues. The DNA of the CDR3 is TGCGCCAGCAGCCAAGGACTAGATGGAGATACGCAGTATTTT. Translating it yields CASSQGLDGDTQYF.

The chain recombines TRBV9 with TRBJ1-5; maybe TRBD1 (6 bases). CDR1 and CDR2 (germline): SGDLS, YYNGEE. The V and J ends lost 2 bases and 1 base respectively, with 19 bases between them. The CDR3 runs 18 residues. The CDR3 DNA reads as TGTGCCAGCAGCGTCTCGGGTCCAGGGGTCCGAAGCAATCAGCCCCAGCATTTT. It yields the protein CASSVSGPGVRSNQPQHF.

This chain connects TRBV27 to TRBJ2-4; D possibly corresponds to TRBD1 (6 bases). Germline CDR1 is MNHEY and CDR2 is SMNVEV (reference sequence). This CDR3 contains 15 residues. V was pared by 7 bases and J by 0 bases, with 13 bases between. CDR3: CASTPTGLAKNIQYF. CDR3 bases: TGTGCCAGCACCCCGACAGGACTAGCCAAAAACATTCAGTACTTC.

The genes are TRBV9 and TRBJ1-1; a possible D gene is TRBD1 (5 bases). This CDR3 is 14 amino acids long. V lost 4 bases to trimming and J lost 4 bases, with 14 bases between them. Germline V gene sequence: CDR1 SGDLS, CDR2 YYNGEE. The CDR3: CASSFAGGGTEAFF. Here the CDR3 DNA reads TGTGCCAGCAGCTTCGCTGGGGGGGGCACTGAAGCTTTCTTT.

The gene calls are TRBV3-1 (or the pseudogene TRBV3-2) and TRBJ2-7, with 7 bases matching TRBD1. This CDR3 has 13 amino acids. Germline lookup yields CDR1 LGHDT and CDR2 YNNKEL (reference sequence). V gave up 4 bases and J gave up 3 bases; unmatched junction bases: 3. CDR3 sequence: CASSRNRGYEQYF. Here the CDR3 DNA reads TGTGCCAGCAGCCGAAACAGGGGCTACGAGCAGTACTTC.

This chain links TRBV7-3 with TRBJ2-1, with TRBD2 matching 8 bases. CDR1 is SGHTA and CDR2 is FQGTGA in the germline V gene. The CDR3 contains 13 residues. V trimming: 6 bases; J trimming: 10 bases; junction bases outside the gene matches: 8. The CDR3 nucleotides are TGTGCCAGCAGTCATAGCGGGGATGGGGAGCAGTTCTTC. Translated, it gives CASSHSGDGEQFF.

CDR3 coding DNA: TGCGCCAGCAGCGGCGGGGGACTAGTAGGGGCCAACGTCCTGACTTTC. Protein sequence: CASSGGGLVGANVLTF. The chain joins TRBV4-1 to TRBJ2-6, with 8 bases aligning to TRBD2. In germline, CDR1 is MGHRA, CDR2 YSYEKL. The CDR3 totals 16 residues. The ends lost 5 bases at V and 4 bases at J; junction bases unmatched: 7.

The gene calls are TRBV6-5 and TRBJ1-6; 9 bases align to TRBD1. Looked up from germline, CDR1 is MNHEY and CDR2 is SVGAGI. The CDR3 totals 15 residues. V was pared by 6 bases and J by 6 bases, with 6 bases of the junction left unmatched. The CDR3 DNA is TGTGCCAGCAGGCCAGAGGACAGGGGTAATTCACCCCTCCACTTT. It codes for CASRPEDRGNSPLHF.

This clone was observed a few times. The chain carries TRBV2 and TRBJ2-7; 8 positions match TRBD2. Trimming cost V 7 bases and J 7 bases; bases outside gene matches: 9. Germline CDR1 reads SNHLY; CDR2 reads FYNNEI. The CDR3 sequence is 13 residues long. The CDR3 DNA reads as TGTGCCAGCAAGGGGACTAGGGGAGGGGAGCAGTACTTC. Translating it yields CASKGTRGGEQYF.

The chain uses TRBV5-1 and TRBJ1-1; D uncertain. The V and J ends lost 5 bases and 5 bases respectively, with 13 bases between them. This CDR3 is 13 amino acids long. Germline CDR1 is SGHRS and CDR2 is YFSETQ. The CDR3 DNA sequence: TGCGCCAGCAGTTACCTTTCGGGGACTGAAGCTTTCTTT. This codes for CASSYLSGTEAFF. The full variable domain, completed using reference TRBV5-1 and TRBJ1-1, is KAGVTQTPRYLIKTRGQQVTLSCSPISGHRSVSWYQQTPGQGLQFLFEYFSETQRNKGNFPGRFSGRQFSNSRSEMNVSTLELGDSALYLCASSYLSGTEAFFGQGTRLTVV.

This chain joins TRBV28 and TRBJ1-3; D possibly corresponds to TRBD1 (6 bases). Germline V CDR1 and CDR2: MDHEN, SYDVKM. The CDR3 loop spans 14 amino acids. Trimming shortened V by 11 bases and J by 0 bases, and 14 bases separated the two germline ends. CDR3 in DNA: TGTGCCGGAGACAGGTTTAGCTCTGGAAACACCATATATTTT. Amino acid sequence: CAGDRFSSGNTIYF.

The chain recombines TRBV30 with TRBJ1-6; 7 bases are shared with TRBD1. Losses at the gene ends were 0 bases for V and 8 bases for J; bases not matched to a gene: 4. The CDR3 spans 14 residues. CDR1 and CDR2 from the germline V gene are GTSNPN and SVGIG (reference sequence). The CDR3 region is CAWSVRDRDSPLHF. The CDR3 bases are TGTGCCTGGAGTGTACGTGACAGGGATTCACCCCTCCACTTT.

The CDR3 nucleotides are TGTGCCAGCAGCTCTCGGACAGGGGACAATGAGCAGTTCTTC. It yields the protein CASSSRTGDNEQFF. The chain carries TRBV7-6 and TRBJ2-1; the match to TRBD1 covers 9 bases. The CDR3 runs 14 residues. CDR1 and CDR2 (germline): SGHVS, FNYEAQ. Trimming cost V 4 bases and J 5 bases; bases outside gene matches: 3.

The V and J genes are TRBV19 and TRBJ2-1; 12 nucleotides line up with TRBD1. V was clipped by 5 bases and J by 6 bases; unmatched bases: 11. The CDR3 consists of 17 residues. Per germline, CDR1 LNHDA and CDR2 SQIVND (reference sequence). The CDR3 DNA reads as TGTGCCAGTAGTTTAAGACCCGGGACAGGGGGCAGCAATGAGCAGTTCTTC. The encoded protein is CASSLRPGTGGSNEQFF.